The rows below give T cell receptor beta chains drawn from one sample of a study of cytomegalovirus exposure and HLA in healthy donors. Sequenced by immunoSEQ multiplex PCR; TCRdb stores in-frame clones only, minus some. Of a few hundred thousand clones listed, 70% to 85% were seen once; the top ten hold approximately 0.22%. The source material was PBMCs. The receptors derive from a girl aged 2 to 10 in good health and CMV-seronegative. Each CDR3 is given with its conserved first and last residue. The D gene is left open where the match is weak. Clone size is stated in some rows and not others, as once, few, many or a class when expanded.

CDR3: CASSWGGGPGEQYF
DNA: TGTGCCAGCAGCTGGGGGGGAGGGCCGGGGGAGCAGTACTTC
size: .
D: TRBD2
J: TRBJ2-7
V: TRBV7-2

CDR3: CASSLRENYGYTF
DNA: TGTGCCAGCAGCTTACGGGAGAACTATGGCTACACCTTC
size: few
D: .
J: TRBJ1-2
V: TRBV5-5

CDR3: CASRDSGNQPQHF
DNA: TGTGCCAGCAGAGACAGTGGCAATCAGCCCCAGCATTTT
size: .
D: .
J: TRBJ1-5
V: TRBV6-5

CDR3: CASSIQGERVDTQYF
DNA: TGTGCCAGCAGCATACAGGGCGAAAGGGTGGATACGCAGTATTTT
size: .
D: .
J: TRBJ2-3
V: TRBV11-1

CDR3: CASIHRGRTYNEQFF
DNA: TGTGCCAGCATCCATCGCGGGAGAACATACAATGAGCAGTTCTTC
size: .
D: TRBD2
J: TRBJ2-1
V: TRBV6-1

CDR3: CASSLGLAGGQETQYF
DNA: TGTGCCAGCAGCCTCGGACTAGCGGGGGGGCAAGAGACCCAGTACTTC
size: once
D: TRBD2
J: TRBJ2-5
V: TRBV7-2

CDR3: CASGPGQGVYEQYF
DNA: TGTGCCAGCGGCCCGGGACAGGGAGTCTACGAGCAGTACTTC
size: .
D: TRBD1
J: TRBJ2-7
V: TRBV2

CDR3: CASSQGTVYGYTF
DNA: TGCGCCAGCAGCCAAGGCACTGTCTATGGCTACACCTTC
size: .
D: .
J: TRBJ1-2
V: TRBV4-1

CDR3: CASNTRDFYNEQFF
DNA: TGTGCCAGCAATACGCGGGATTTCTACAATGAGCAGTTCTTC
size: few
D: .
J: TRBJ2-1
V: TRBV2

CDR3: CASSIGLAGGRGGTDTQYF
DNA: TGCGCCAGCAGCATAGGACTAGCGGGAGGCAGGGGAGGCACAGATACGCAGTATTTT
size: .
D: TRBD2
J: TRBJ2-3
V: TRBV4-1

CDR3: CASSEPGHQF
DNA: TGTGCCAGCAGCGAGCCGGGACACCAGTTC
size: .
D: .
J: TRBJ1-2
V: TRBV7-9

CDR3: CAISEVTGSSGNTIYF
DNA: TGTGCCATCAGTGAGGTTACAGGGAGCTCTGGAAACACCATATATTTT
size: once
D: .
J: TRBJ1-3
V: TRBV10-3

CDR3: CASSRRGQTLQETQYF
DNA: TGTGCCAGCAGCCGCCGCGGACAGACATTACAAGAGACCCAGTACTTC
size: .
D: .
J: TRBJ2-5
V: TRBV5-8

CDR3: CSSSSAEGPEKLFF
DNA: TGTTCCAGCAGCTCCGCGGAGGGCCCTGAAAAACTGTTTTTT
size: .
D: .
J: TRBJ1-4
V: TRBV7-9

CDR3: CASSPGLAANTGELFF
DNA: TGCGCCAGCAGTCCTGGACTAGCGGCAAACACCGGGGAGCTGTTTTTT
size: .
D: TRBD2
J: TRBJ2-2
V: TRBV10-1

CDR3: CSVPRPGTSGVGNYEQYF
DNA: TGCAGCGTCCCCAGACCCGGGACTAGCGGGGTAGGGAACTACGAGCAGTACTTC
size: few
D: TRBD2
J: TRBJ2-7
V: TRBV29-1

CDR3: CASSAGQLNGYTF
DNA: TGTGCCAGCAGCGCGGGACAGTTGAATGGCTACACCTTC
size: .
D: TRBD1
J: TRBJ1-2
V: TRBV2

CDR3: CAITPRHLSGNTIYF
DNA: TGTGCCATCACACCGCGACATCTCTCTGGAAACACCATATATTTT
size: .
D: .
J: TRBJ1-3
V: TRBV10-3

CDR3: CASSLGTSGRAYNEQFF
DNA: TGCGCCAGCAGCTTGGGGACTAGCGGGAGGGCCTACAATGAGCAGTTCTTC
size: .
D: TRBD2
J: TRBJ2-1
V: TRBV5-1

CDR3: CASSPPVSTEGYGYTF
DNA: TGTGCCAGCAGTCCCCCGGTCAGTACAGAAGGCTATGGCTACACCTTC
size: .
D: .
J: TRBJ1-2
V: TRBV28

CDR3: CSALYNEQFF
DNA: TGCAGTGCCCTATACAATGAGCAGTTCTTC
size: .
D: .
J: TRBJ2-1
V: TRBV20-1

CDR3: CASSPTGGGDFYEQYF
DNA: TGTGCCAGCAGCCCTACGGGAGGGGGGGACTTCTACGAGCAGTACTTC
size: .
D: TRBD2
J: TRBJ2-7
V: TRBV9

CDR3: CSVEFEERKLFF
DNA: TGCAGCGTGGAGTTCGAGGAACGCAAACTGTTTTTT
size: .
D: .
J: TRBJ1-4
V: TRBV29-1

CDR3: CASSVDGLAGGPGESNEQFF
DNA: TGTGCCAGCAGTGTGGATGGACTAGCGGGGGGGCCCGGAGAATCCAATGAGCAGTTCTTC
size: .
D: TRBD2
J: TRBJ2-1
V: TRBV2

CDR3: CATSSPQGNYGYTF
DNA: TGTGCCACCAGCAGCCCACAGGGTAACTATGGCTACACCTTC
size: once
D: .
J: TRBJ1-2
V: TRBV15

CDR3: CAWTGDSNEKLFF
DNA: TGTGCCTGGACAGGGGATTCTAATGAAAAACTGTTTTTT
size: once
D: .
J: TRBJ1-4
V: TRBV30

CDR3: CASSLVVSGGPHEQFF
DNA: TGCGCCAGCAGCTTGGTAGTTAGCGGGGGGCCCCATGAGCAGTTCTTC
size: .
D: TRBD2
J: TRBJ2-1
V: TRBV5-1

CDR3: CASSRDRGNEKLFF
DNA: TGTGCCAGCAGTAGGGACAGGGGAAATGAAAAACTGTTTTTT
size: .
D: TRBD1
J: TRBJ1-4
V: TRBV6-1

CDR3: CASSSTWTGENTEAFF
DNA: TGTGCCAGCAGCTCGACCTGGACAGGGGAAAACACTGAAGCTTTCTTT
size: .
D: TRBD1
J: TRBJ1-1
V: TRBV7-9

CDR3: CASSQVHDEQFF
DNA: TGCGCCAGCAGCCAAGTTCATGATGAGCAGTTCTTC
size: .
D: .
J: TRBJ2-1
V: TRBV4-1

CDR3: CASSPTQGAFEKLFF
DNA: TGTGCCAGCAGCCCTACACAGGGCGCTTTTGAAAAACTGTTTTTT
size: .
D: .
J: TRBJ1-4
V: TRBV9

CDR3: CASSYSSGSTDTQYF
DNA: TGTGCCAGCAGCTACTCTAGCGGTAGCACAGATACGCAGTATTTT
size: .
D: TRBD2
J: TRBJ2-3
V: TRBV5-4

CDR3: CASSDWGQGESGNTIYF
DNA: TGTGCCAGCAGTGATTGGGGACAGGGGGAATCTGGAAACACCATATATTTT
size: .
D: TRBD1
J: TRBJ1-3
V: TRBV25-1

CDR3: CASSSGQGINIQYF
DNA: TGCGCCAGCAGCTCGGGACAGGGGATAAACATTCAGTACTTC
size: few
D: TRBD1
J: TRBJ2-4
V: TRBV5-1

CDR3: CASSSDRADRPGIYEQYF
DNA: TGTGCCAGCAGCTCAGACAGAGCCGACAGGCCTGGGATCTACGAGCAGTACTTC
size: .
D: .
J: TRBJ2-7
V: TRBV5-4

CDR3: CASSYLDRNYGYTF
DNA: TGTGCCAGCAGTTACCTCGACAGGAACTATGGCTACACCTTC
size: once
D: .
J: TRBJ1-2
V: TRBV6-5

CDR3: CASSGLRGLNTEAFF
DNA: TGTGCCAGCAGCGGTCTGAGGGGGTTGAACACTGAAGCTTTCTTT
size: .
D: .
J: TRBJ1-1
V: TRBV7-9

CDR3: CASSRRGSSTDTQYF
DNA: TGTGCCAGCAGCCGCAGGGGTTCTTCCACAGATACGCAGTATTTT
size: .
D: .
J: TRBJ2-3
V: TRBV11-2

CDR3: CAAAPGFEDLNTEAFF
DNA: TGTGCAGCGGCGCCGGGTTTTGAGGATCTGAACACTGAAGCTTTCTTT
size: few
D: .
J: TRBJ1-1
V: TRBV5-4

CDR3: CASSLGGPGDNYGYTF
DNA: TGTGCCAGCTCCCTTGGAGGTCCGGGGGACAACTATGGCTACACCTTC
size: .
D: .
J: TRBJ1-2
V: TRBV5-4

CDR3: CASAAAGYSNQPQHF
DNA: TGTGCCAGTGCGGCGGCGGGGTATAGCAATCAGCCCCAGCATTTT
size: .
D: .
J: TRBJ1-5
V: TRBV19

CDR3: CASSRTGSGANVLTF
DNA: TGCGCCAGCAGCCGGACAGGGTCAGGGGCCAACGTCCTGACTTTC
size: .
D: TRBD1
J: TRBJ2-6
V: TRBV10-1

CDR3: CASSPSGSSYNEQFF
DNA: TGTGCCAGCAGTCCTAGCGGGAGCTCCTACAATGAGCAGTTCTTC
size: .
D: TRBD2
J: TRBJ2-1
V: TRBV6-5

CDR3: CASSLKESEQFF
DNA: TGTGCCAGCAGCTTAAAAGAGAGTGAGCAGTTCTTC
size: .
D: .
J: TRBJ2-1
V: TRBV7-6

CDR3: CASRETGANYGYTF
DNA: TGTGCCAGCAGAGAGACAGGGGCTAACTATGGCTACACCTTC
size: .
D: TRBD1
J: TRBJ1-2
V: TRBV25-1

CDR3: CASSMATSRFFTGELFF
DNA: TGTGCCAGTAGTATGGCGACAAGCCGCTTCTTTACCGGGGAGCTGTTTTTT
size: once
D: .
J: TRBJ2-2
V: TRBV19

CDR3: CASSQDLQAFGYTF
DNA: TGCGCCAGCAGCCAAGATCTACAGGCGTTTGGCTACACCTTC
size: once
D: .
J: TRBJ1-2
V: TRBV4-1